This T cell receptor beta chain was documented in a study of T cell responses to AZD1222 COVID-19 vaccine. Libraries were prepared by immunoSEQ multiplex PCR; TCRdb keeps only in-frame clonotypes and omits some of them. Of about 110,000 clones in the sample, approximately 91% were seen once. Broader study findings: Per reports, nearly half of all spike-specific TCRs target regions that are unmutated in variants. The number of AZD1222 recipients seropositive at baseline was only five or six.

Points on this clone: Its antigen is undetermined.

Germline V CDR1 and CDR2: LNHDA, SQIVND (reference sequence). V lost 2 bases to trimming and J lost 3 bases, with 10 bases between them. The CDR3 covers 14 residues. The chain employs TRBV19 and TRBJ1-1; TRBD1 is a possible D gene (6 bases). This TCR was sampled from an adult in good health. This specimen was peripheral blood, taken on day 0 of AZD1222 vaccination. Here the CDR3 reads CASSIKYRDTEAFF. The CDR3 DNA sequence: TGTGCCAGTAGTATAAAATACAGGGACACTGAAGCTTTCTTT.